Detailed here is one T cell receptor beta chain. Germline V gene data show CDR1 as MNHNY and CDR2 as SVGAGI (reference sequence). This CDR3 comprises 11 residues. Trimming cost V 3 bases and J 6 bases, with 0 bases left between them. The data stem from a study of T cell responses to AZD1222 COVID-19 vaccine. Sequencing was performed with immunoSEQ multiplex PCR; in TCRdb, only in-frame clones are kept and a portion is missing. Seen here are about 150,000 clones, 94% observed once, and the top ten hold 1.3%. The TCR originated in an adult in good health. The specimen was peripheral blood, collected on day 0 of AZD1222 vaccination. The chain couples TRBV6-6 to TRBJ1-6; no firm D call. In DNA form, the CDR3 reads TGTGCCAGCAGTTATAATTCACCCCTCCACTTT. Translation: CASSYNSPLHF.